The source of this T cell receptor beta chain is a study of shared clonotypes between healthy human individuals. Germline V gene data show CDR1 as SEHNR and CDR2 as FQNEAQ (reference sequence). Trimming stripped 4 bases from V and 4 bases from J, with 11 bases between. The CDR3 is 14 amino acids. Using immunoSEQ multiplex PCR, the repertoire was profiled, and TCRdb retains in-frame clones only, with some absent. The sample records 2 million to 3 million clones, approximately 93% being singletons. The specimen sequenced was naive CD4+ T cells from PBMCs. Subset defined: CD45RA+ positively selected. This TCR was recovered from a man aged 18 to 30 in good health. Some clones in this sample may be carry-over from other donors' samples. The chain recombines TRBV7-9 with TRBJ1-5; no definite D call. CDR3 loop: CASSSLTGNQPQHF. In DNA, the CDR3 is TGTGCCAGCAGCTCCCTGACTGGGAATCAGCCCCAGCATTTT.